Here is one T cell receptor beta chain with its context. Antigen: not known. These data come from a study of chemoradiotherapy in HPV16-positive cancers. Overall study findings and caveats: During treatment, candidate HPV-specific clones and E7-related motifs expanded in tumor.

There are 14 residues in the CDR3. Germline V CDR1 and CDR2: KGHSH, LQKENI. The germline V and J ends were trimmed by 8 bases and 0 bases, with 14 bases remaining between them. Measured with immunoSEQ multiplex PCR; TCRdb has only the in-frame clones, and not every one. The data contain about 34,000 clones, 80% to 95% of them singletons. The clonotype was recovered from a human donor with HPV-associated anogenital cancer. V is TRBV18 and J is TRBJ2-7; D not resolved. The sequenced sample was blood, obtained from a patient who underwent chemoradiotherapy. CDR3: CASPLPGISYEQYF. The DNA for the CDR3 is TGTGCCAGCCCACTCCCGGGTATCTCCTACGAGCAGTACTTC.